This note documents a single T cell receptor (beta chain) sequence. Its specificity is unknown. Unrecorded immune exposure was likely among donors, who were nominally healthy when sampled. This record comes from a study of cytomegalovirus exposure and HLA in healthy donors. PCR employed 60 Vbeta and 13 Jbeta primers. Sequencing used immunoSEQ multiplex PCR; TCRdb keeps in-frame clones, though not all of them. This table has 200,000 to 250,000 clones, approximately 80% appearing once. V lost 3 bases to trimming and J lost 7 bases; unmatched junction nucleotides: 22. The CDR3 has 19 amino acids. Germline V gene sequence: CDR1 MNHNS, CDR2 SASEGT. The study, taken as a whole, reports: A likely sequencing artifact accounted for one observed cluster of highly shared sequence variants. The authors later linked a missense DCLRE1C variant to TCR beta V- and J-gene trimming. A few of the chains that were CMV-associated were confirmed in vitro to be specific for CMV antigens.

V gene TRBV6-1 combines with J gene TRBJ1-1; 8 nucleotides agree with TRBD1. The sequence derives from a woman aged 55-69 years in good health and CMV-seropositive. Input material: PBMCs. The CDR3: CASSEDRARRRSSLIEAFF. The CDR3 DNA reads as TGTGCCAGCAGTGAGGACAGGGCCCGACGCCGTAGCTCATTGATTGAAGCTTTCTTT.